Listed here are 8 T cell receptor beta chains from one sample, sequenced in a study of CD8+ T cells in alopecia areata. TCR sequencing used cDNA made by reverse transcription of extracted RNA. Here immunoSEQ multiplex PCR was the method, and the copy in TCRdb shows in-frame clones only, minus some. This sample has some 180,000 clones; around 51% occur once, and the top ten carry 9.5% to 13%. Sample treatment: oral pan-JAK inhibitor, 5-10 mg twice daily. This material consisted of CD8+ T cells sorted from blood, taken at week 52, from a patient treated with tofacitinib. The receptor set was obtained from a human donor with alopecia areata.

V usage is TRBV6-5 and J usage is TRBJ2-5; maybe TRBD1 (6 bases). Trimming stripped 0 bases from V and 0 bases from J, with 8 bases between. CDR3 size: 15 residues. Germline CDR1 MNHEY, CDR2 SVGAGI. The CDR3 is CASSYSRDNQETQYF. The CDR3 DNA reads TGTGCCAGCAGTTACTCGAGGGACAACCAAGAGACCCAGTACTTC.

This clone was seen a few times. The chain uses TRBV5-1 and TRBJ2-3; TRBD1 aligns across 7 bases. V trimming: 3 bases; J trimming: 0 bases; junction bases outside the gene matches: 4. The CDR3 spans 15 residues. Per the germline V gene, CDR1 is SGHRS and CDR2 is YFSETQ. The CDR3 sequence is CASSWSGGSTDTQYF. The DNA of the CDR3 is TGCGCCAGCAGCTGGTCAGGGGGTAGCACAGATACGCAGTATTTT. The whole variable domain, filled in from reference TRBV5-1 and TRBJ2-3, reads KAGVTQTPRYLIKTRGQQVTLSCSPISGHRSVSWYQQTPGQGLQFLFEYFSETQRNKGNFPGRFSGRQFSNSRSEMNVSTLELGDSALYLCASSWSGGSTDTQYFGPGTRLTVL.

The table lists this clone with a few counts. The rearrangement joins TRBV19 to TRBJ1-5; 7 bases fit TRBD1. Germline trimming cut 6 bases from V and 0 bases from J; bases unmatched to any gene: 8. Germline CDR1 and CDR2: LNHDA and SQIVND (reference sequence). The CDR3 runs to 16 residues. CDR3 amino acids: CASRAWDRDSNQPQHF. The CDR3 region has the DNA TGTGCCAGTAGGGCTTGGGACAGAGATAGCAATCAGCCCCAGCATTTT.

The sample holds one count of this clone. This rearrangement joins TRBV15 to TRBJ2-5; D tentatively reads TRBD1 or TRBD2 (6 bases each). CDR1 and CDR2 from the germline V gene are LNHNV and YYDKDF (reference sequence). This CDR3 spans 14 amino acids. V dropped 4 bases and J dropped 7 bases, with 16 bases sitting between them. The CDR3 region has the DNA TGTGCCACCAGCATGGGGGGCGAGGTGGTGACCCAGTACTTC. Its translation is CATSMGGEVVTQYF.

CDR3 bases: TGTGCCAGCAGTCTCATCGGGACAGCGAACACTGAAGCTTTCTTT. Translating it yields CASSLIGTANTEAFF. The chain uses TRBV5-4 and TRBJ1-1; 7 bases match TRBD1. Losses at the gene ends were 5 bases for V and 1 base for J; bases not matched to a gene: 8. In germline, CDR1 is SGHNT, CDR2 YYREEE (reference sequence). CDR3 size: 15 residues.

This clone has a handful of counts. The chain couples TRBV5-4 to TRBJ2-3; 12 positions match TRBD2. This CDR3 is 17 amino acids long. The trim removed 4 bases at V and 4 bases at J, leaving 10 bases unmatched. Per germline, CDR1 SGHNT and CDR2 YYREEE (reference sequence). The CDR3 region has the DNA TGTGCCAGCAGCCCGCATACTAGCGGGGGGAGCGCAGATACGCAGTATTTT. It translates to CASSPHTSGGSADTQYF.

This clone was counted once. The J gene is TRBJ1-3, the V gene TRBV29-1, with 8 positions matching TRBD1. The CDR3 has 14 residues. Germline CDR1 is SQVTM and CDR2 is ANQGSEA. The V segment lost 5 bases and the J segment 1 base; nucleotides outside the gene matches: 4. Written as DNA, the CDR3 is TGCAGCGTTTGGACAGGGTCATCTGGAAACACCATATATTTT. This gives the protein CSVWTGSSGNTIYF.

This clone came up a few times. This chain joins TRBV13 and TRBJ2-3; 9 nucleotides match TRBD1. The CDR3 is made up of 15 amino acids. The germline V gene encodes CDR1 PRHDT and CDR2 FYEKMQ (reference sequence). Trimming cost V 1 base and J 3 bases; bases outside gene matches: 2. The CDR3 here is CASSLEGQGTDTQYF. Here the CDR3 DNA reads TGTGCCAGCAGCTTAGAGGGACAGGGAACAGATACGCAGTATTTT.